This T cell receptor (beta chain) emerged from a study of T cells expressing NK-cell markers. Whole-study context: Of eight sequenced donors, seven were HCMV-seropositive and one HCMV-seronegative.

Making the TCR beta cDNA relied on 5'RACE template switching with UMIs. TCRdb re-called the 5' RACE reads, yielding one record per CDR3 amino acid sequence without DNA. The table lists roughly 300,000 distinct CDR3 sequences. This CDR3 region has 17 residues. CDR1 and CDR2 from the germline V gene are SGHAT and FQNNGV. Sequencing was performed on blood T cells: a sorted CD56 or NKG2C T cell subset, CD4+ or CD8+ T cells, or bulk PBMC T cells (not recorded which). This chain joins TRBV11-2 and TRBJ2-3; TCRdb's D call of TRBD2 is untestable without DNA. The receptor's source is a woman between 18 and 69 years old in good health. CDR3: CASSLGPLWGDTDTQYF. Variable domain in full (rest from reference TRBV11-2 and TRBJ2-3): EAGVAQSPRYKIIEKRQSVAFWCNPISGHATLYWYQQILGQGPKLLIQFQNNGVVDDSQLPKDRFSAERLKGVDSTLKIQPAKLEDSAVYLCASSLGPLWGDTDTQYFGPGTRLTVL.